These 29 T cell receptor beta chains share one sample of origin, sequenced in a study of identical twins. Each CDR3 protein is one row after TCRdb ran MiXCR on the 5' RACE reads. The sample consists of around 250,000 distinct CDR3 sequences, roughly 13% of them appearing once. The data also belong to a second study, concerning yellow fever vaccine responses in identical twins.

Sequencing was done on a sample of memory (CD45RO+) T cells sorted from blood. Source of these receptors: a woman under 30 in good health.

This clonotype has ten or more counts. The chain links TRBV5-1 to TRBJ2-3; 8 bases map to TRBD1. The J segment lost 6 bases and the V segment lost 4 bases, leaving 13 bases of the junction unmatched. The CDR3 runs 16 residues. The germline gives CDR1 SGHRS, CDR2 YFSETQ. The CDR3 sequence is CASSLPRTGSLDTQYF. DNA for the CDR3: TGCGCCAGCAGCCTCCCCCGGACAGGGAGCTTGGATACGCAGTATTTT.

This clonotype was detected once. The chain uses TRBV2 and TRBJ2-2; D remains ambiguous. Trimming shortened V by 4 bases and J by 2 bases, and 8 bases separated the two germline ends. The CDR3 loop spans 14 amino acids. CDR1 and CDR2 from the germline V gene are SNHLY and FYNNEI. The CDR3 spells CASSGLGNTGELFF. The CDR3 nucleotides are TGTGCCAGCAGTGGGCTAGGCAACACCGGGGAGCTGTTTTTT.

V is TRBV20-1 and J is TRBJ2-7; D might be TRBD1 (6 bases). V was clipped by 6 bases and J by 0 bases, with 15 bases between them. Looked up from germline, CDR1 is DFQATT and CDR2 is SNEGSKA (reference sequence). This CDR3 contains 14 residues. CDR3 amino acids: CSAPGQLDSYEQYF. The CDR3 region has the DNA TGCAGTGCCCCGGGACAACTGGACTCCTACGAGCAGTACTTC.

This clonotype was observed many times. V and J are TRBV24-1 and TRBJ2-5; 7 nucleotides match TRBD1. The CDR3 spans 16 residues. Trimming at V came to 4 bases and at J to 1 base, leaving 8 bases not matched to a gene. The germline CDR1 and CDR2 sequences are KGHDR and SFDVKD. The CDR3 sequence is CATSEGSGQLQETQYF. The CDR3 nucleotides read TGTGCCACCAGTGAGGGTTCGGGACAGCTCCAAGAGACCCAGTACTTC.

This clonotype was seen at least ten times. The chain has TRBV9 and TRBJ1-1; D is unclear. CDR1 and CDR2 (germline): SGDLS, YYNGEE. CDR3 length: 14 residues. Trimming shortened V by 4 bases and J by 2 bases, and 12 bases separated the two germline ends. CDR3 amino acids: CASSTRTENTEAFF. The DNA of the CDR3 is TGTGCCAGCAGCACCCGGACGGAAAACACTGAAGCTTTCTTT.

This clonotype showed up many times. Here the CDR3 reads CASSKHRDSPLHF. For the CDR3, the DNA is TGTGCCAGCAGCAAACACCGGGATTCACCCCTCCACTTT. V gene TRBV27 combines with J gene TRBJ1-6; D is uncertain. The CDR3 has 13 amino acids. Germline V gene sequence: CDR1 MNHEY, CDR2 SMNVEV (reference sequence). V dropped 6 bases and J dropped 8 bases, with 11 bases sitting between them.

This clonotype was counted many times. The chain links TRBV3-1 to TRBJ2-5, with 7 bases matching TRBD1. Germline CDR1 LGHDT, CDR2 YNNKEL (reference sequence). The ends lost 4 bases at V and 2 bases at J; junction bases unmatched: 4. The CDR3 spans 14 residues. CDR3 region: CASSPLTGQETQYF. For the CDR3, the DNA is TGTGCCAGCAGCCCGTTGACAGGGCAAGAGACCCAGTACTTC.

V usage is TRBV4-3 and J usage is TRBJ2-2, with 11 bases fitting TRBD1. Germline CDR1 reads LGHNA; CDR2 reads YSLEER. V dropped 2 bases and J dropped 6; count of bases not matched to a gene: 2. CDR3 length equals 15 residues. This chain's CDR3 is CASSQRGQGAGELFF. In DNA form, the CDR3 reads TGCGCCAGCAGCCAAAGGGGACAGGGGGCCGGGGAGCTGTTTTTT.

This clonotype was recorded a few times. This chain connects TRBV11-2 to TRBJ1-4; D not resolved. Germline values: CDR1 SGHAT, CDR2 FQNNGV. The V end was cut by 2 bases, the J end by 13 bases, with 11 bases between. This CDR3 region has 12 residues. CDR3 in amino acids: CASSLIPKGLFF. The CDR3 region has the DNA TGTGCCAGCAGCTTAATCCCGAAGGGACTGTTTTTT.

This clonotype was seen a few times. In DNA form, the CDR3 reads TGTGCCAGCAGCTCCGGGACAAGAGGGTACGAGCAGTACTTC. It specifies CASSSGTRGYEQYF. The chain employs TRBV2 and TRBJ2-7; tentatively, D is TRBD1 (6 bases). Per germline, CDR1 SNHLY and CDR2 FYNNEI. V was clipped by 6 bases and J by 4 bases, with 16 bases between them. The CDR3 length is 14 residues.

DNA for the CDR3: TGCAGCGTTGAAGGACAGGGGGCCCGAGCTAACTATGGCTACACCTTC. It is translated as CSVEGQGARANYGYTF. This chain links TRBV29-1 with TRBJ1-2; 10 positions match TRBD1. Germline V gene data show CDR1 as SQVTM and CDR2 as ANQGSEA. With V trimmed by 1 base and J by 0 bases, 5 bases remained unmatched. CDR3 length: 16 residues.

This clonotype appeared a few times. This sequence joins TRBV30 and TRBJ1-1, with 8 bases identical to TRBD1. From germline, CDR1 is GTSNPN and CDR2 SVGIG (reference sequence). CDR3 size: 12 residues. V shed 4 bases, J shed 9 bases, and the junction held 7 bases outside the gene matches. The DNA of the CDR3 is TGTGCCTGGAACCCTCGGGACAGGAAAGCTTTCTTT. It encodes CAWNPRDRKAFF.

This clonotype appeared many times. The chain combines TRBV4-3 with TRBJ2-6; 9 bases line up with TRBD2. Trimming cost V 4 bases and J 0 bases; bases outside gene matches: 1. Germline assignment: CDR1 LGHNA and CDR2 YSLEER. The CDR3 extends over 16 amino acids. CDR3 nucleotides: TGCGCCAGCAGCCCGACTAGCGGCTCTGGGGCCAACGTCCTGACTTTC. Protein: CASSPTSGSGANVLTF.

Here the CDR3 reads CASSVEGRDTQYF. For the CDR3, the DNA is TGTGCCAGCAGCGTAGAAGGGCGGGATACGCAGTATTTT. The chain recombines TRBV9 with TRBJ2-3; D is uncertain. The V end lost 0 bases, the J end lost 6 bases, and 8 bases lay between the germline ends. Germline values: CDR1 SGDLS, CDR2 YYNGEE. This CDR3 has 13 amino acids.

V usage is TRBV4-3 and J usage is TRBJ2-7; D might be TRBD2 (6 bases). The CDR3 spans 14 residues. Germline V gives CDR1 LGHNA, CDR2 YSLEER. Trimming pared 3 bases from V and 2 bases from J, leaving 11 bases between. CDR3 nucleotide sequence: TGCGCCAGCAGCCAGTTTCCGGGGGCCTACGAGCAGTACTTC. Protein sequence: CASSQFPGAYEQYF.

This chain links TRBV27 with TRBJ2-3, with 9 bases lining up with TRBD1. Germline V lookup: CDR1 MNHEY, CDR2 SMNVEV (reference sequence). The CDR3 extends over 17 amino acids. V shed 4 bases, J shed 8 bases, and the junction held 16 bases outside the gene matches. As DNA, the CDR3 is TGTGCCAGCAGTTCCACAAGACTTACGACAGGGGGTTCTACGCAGTATTTT. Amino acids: CASSSTRLTTGGSTQYF.

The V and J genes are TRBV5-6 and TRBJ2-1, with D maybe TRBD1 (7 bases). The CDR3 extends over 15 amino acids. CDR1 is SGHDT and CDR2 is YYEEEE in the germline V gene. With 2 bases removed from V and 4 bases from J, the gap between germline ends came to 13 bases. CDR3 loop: CASSFRGVQYNEQFF. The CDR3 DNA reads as TGTGCCAGCAGCTTCAGGGGGGTCCAATACAATGAGCAGTTCTTC.

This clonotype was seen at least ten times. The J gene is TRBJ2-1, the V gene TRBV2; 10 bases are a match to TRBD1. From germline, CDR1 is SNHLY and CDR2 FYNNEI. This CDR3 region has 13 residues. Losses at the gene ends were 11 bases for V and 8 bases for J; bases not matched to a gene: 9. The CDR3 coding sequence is TGTGCCGGTGACAGGGGGCAAACTGATGAGCAGTTCTTC. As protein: CAGDRGQTDEQFF.

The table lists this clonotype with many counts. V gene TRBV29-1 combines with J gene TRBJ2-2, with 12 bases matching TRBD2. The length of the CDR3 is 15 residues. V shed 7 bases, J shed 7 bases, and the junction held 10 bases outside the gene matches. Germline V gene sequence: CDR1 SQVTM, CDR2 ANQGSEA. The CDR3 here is CSAAASGGAGGELFF. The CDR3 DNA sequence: TGCAGCGCCGCGGCTAGCGGGGGGGCCGGCGGGGAGCTGTTTTTT.

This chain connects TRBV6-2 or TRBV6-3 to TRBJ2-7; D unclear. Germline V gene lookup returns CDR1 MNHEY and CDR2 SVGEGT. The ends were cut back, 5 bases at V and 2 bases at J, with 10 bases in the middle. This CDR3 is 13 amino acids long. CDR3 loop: CASSPLIPYEQYF. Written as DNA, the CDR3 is TGTGCCAGCAGTCCTCTAATCCCCTACGAGCAGTACTTC.

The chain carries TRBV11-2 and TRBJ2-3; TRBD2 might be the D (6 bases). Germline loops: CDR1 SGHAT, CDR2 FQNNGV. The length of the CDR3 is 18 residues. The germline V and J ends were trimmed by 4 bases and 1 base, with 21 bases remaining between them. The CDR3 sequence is CASSYIGGTPGGTDTQYF. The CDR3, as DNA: TGTGCCAGCAGCTATATAGGCGGGACCCCTGGGGGCACAGATACGCAGTATTTT.

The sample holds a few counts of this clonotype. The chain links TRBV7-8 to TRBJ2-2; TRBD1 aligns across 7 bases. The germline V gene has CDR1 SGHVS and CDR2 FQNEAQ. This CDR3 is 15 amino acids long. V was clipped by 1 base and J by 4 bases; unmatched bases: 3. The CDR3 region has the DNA TGTGCCAGCAGCTTAGTACAGGGGATCACCGGGGAGCTGTTTTTT. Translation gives CASSLVQGITGELFF.

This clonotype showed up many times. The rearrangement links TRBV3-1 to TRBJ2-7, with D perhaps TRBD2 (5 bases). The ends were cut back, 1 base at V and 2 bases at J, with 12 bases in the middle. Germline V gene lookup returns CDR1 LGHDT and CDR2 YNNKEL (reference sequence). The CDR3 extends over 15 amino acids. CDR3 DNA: TGTGCCAGCAGCCAAGGGTCCGGAGGTACCTACGAGCAGTACTTC. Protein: CASSQGSGGTYEQYF.

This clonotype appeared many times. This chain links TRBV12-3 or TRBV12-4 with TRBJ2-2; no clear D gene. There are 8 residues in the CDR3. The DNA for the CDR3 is TGTGCGAGCGGGGAGCTGTTTTTT. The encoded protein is CASGELFF.

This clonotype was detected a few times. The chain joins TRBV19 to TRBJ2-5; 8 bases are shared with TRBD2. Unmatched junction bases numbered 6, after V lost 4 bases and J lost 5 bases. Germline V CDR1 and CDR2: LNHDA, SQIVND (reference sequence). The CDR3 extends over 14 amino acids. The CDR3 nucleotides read TGTGCCAGTAGTACAGCGGGAGCTTGGGAGACCCAGTACTTC. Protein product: CASSTAGAWETQYF.

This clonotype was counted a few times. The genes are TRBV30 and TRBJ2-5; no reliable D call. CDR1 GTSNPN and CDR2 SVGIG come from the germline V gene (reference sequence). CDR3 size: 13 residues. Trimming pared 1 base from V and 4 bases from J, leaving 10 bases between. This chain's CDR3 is CAWSGVARETQYF. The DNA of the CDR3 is TGTGCCTGGAGTGGGGTAGCTAGAGAGACCCAGTACTTC.

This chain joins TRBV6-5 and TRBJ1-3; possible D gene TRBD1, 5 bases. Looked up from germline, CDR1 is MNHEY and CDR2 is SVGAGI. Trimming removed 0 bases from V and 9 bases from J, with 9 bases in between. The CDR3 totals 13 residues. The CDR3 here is CASSYSGEGTIYF. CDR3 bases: TGTGCCAGCAGTTACTCGGGGGAGGGCACCATATATTTT.

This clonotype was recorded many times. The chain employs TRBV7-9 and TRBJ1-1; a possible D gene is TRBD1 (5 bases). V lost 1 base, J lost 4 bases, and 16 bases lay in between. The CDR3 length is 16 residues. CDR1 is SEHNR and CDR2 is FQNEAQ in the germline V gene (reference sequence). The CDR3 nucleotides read TGTGCCAGCAGCTTAGGCCAGACGGTTGGGGGCACTGAAGCTTTCTTT. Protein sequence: CASSLGQTVGGTEAFF. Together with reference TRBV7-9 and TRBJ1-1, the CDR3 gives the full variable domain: DTGVSQNPRHKITKRGQNVTFRCDPISEHNRLYWYRQTLGQGPEFLTYFQNEAQLEKSRLLSDRFSAERPKGSFSTLEIQRTEQGDSAMYLCASSLGQTVGGTEAFFGQGTRLTVV.

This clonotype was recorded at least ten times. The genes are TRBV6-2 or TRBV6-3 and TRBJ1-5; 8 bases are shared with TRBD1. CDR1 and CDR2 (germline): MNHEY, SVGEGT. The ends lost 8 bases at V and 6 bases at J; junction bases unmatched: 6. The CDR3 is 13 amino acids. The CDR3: CASGQGISQPQHF. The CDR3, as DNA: TGTGCCAGCGGACAGGGTATATCTCAGCCCCAGCATTTT.